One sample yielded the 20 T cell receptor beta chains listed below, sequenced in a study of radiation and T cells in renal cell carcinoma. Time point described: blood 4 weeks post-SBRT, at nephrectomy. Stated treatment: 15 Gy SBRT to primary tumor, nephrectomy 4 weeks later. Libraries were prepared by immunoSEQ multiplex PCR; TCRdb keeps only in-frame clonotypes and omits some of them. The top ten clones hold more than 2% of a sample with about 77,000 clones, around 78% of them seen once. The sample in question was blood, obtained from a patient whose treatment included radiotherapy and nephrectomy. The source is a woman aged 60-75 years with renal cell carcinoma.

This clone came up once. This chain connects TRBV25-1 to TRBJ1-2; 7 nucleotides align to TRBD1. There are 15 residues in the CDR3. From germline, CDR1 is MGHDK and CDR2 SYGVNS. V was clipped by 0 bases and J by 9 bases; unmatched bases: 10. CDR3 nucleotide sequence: TGTGCCAGCAGTGAATATGGGGGACAGACAAATCGCTACACCTTC. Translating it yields CASSEYGGQTNRYTF.

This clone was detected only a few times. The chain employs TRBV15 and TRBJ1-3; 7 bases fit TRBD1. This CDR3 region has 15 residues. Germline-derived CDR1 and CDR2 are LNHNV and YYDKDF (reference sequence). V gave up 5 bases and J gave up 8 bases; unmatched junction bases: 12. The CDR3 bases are TGTGCCACCAGCGACAACCGGGCAGGGGGACACACCATATATTTT. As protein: CATSDNRAGGHTIYF.

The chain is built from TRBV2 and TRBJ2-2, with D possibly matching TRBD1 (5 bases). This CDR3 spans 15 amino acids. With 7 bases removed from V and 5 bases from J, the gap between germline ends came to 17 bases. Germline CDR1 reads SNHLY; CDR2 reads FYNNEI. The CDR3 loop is CASTFDSRGTGELFF. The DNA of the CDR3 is TGTGCCAGCACTTTCGACAGTCGAGGAACCGGGGAGCTGTTTTTT.

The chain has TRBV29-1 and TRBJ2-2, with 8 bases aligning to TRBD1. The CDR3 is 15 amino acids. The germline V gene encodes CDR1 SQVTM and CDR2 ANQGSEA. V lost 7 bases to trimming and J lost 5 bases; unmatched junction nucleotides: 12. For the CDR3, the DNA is TGCAGCGCCCGGCCCCAGGGGGCGAGTACCGGGGAGCTGTTTTTT. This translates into CSARPQGASTGELFF.

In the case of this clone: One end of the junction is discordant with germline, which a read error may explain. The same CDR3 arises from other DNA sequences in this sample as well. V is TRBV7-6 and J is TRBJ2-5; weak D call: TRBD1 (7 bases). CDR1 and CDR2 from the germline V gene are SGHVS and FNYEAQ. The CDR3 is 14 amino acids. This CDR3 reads CASSRSGGKETQYF. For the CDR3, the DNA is TGTGCCAGCAGCCGCTCAGGGGGGAAAGAGACTCAGTACTTC.

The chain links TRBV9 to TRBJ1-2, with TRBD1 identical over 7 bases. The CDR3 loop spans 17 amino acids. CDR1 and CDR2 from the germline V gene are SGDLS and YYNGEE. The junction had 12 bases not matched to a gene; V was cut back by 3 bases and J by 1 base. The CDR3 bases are TGTGCCAGCAGCGCTACTGATCCGGGACAGCTTAACTATGGCTACACCTTC. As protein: CASSATDPGQLNYGYTF. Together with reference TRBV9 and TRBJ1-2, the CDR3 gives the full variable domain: DSGVTQTPKHLITATGQRVTLRCSPRSGDLSVYWYQQSLDQGLQFLIQYYNGEERAKGNILERFSAQQFPDLHSELNLSSLELGDSALYFCASSATDPGQLNYGYTFGSGTRLTVV.

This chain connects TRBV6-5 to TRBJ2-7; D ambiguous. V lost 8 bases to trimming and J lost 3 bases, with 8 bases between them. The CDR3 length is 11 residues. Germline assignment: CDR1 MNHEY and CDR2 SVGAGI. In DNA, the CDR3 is TGTGCCAGCCGAGGCGGCTACGAGCAGTACTTC. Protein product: CASRGGYEQYF.

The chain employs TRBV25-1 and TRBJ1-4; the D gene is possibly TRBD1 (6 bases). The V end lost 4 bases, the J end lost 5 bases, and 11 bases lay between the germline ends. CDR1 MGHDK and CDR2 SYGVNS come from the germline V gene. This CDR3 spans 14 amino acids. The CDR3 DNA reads TGTGCCAGCAGTGTGGACAGCTTCAATGAAAAACTGTTTTTT. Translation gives CASSVDSFNEKLFF. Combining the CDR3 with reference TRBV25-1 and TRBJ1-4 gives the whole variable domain EADIYQTPRYLVIGTGKKITLECSQTMGHDKMYWYQQDPGMELHLIHYSYGVNSTEKGDLSSESTVSRIRTEHFPLTLESARPSHTSQYLCASSVDSFNEKLFFGSGTQLSVL.

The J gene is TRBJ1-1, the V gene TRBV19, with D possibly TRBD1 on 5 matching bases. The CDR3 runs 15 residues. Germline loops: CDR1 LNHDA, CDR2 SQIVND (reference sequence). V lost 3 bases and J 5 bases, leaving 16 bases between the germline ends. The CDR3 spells CASSIGTASSTEAFF. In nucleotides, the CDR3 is TGTGCCAGTAGTATCGGGACTGCATCTTCGACTGAAGCTTTCTTT. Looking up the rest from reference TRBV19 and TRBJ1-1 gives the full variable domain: DGGITQSPKYLFRKEGQNVTLSCEQNLNHDAMYWYRQDPGQGLRLIYYSQIVNDFQKGDIAEGYSVSREKKESFPLTVTSAQKNPTAFYLCASSIGTASSTEAFFGQGTRLTVV.

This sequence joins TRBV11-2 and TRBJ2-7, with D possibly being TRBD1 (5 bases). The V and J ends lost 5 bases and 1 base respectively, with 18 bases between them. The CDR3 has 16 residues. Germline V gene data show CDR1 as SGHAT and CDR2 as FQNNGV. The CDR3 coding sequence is TGTGCCAGCAGCCCCTTTCCGACAGTGGGGTCCTACGAGCAGTACTTC. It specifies CASSPFPTVGSYEQYF.

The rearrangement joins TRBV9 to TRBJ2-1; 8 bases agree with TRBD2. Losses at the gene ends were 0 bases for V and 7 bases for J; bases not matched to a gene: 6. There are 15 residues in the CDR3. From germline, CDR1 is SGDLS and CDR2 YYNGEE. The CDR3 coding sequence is TGTGCCAGCAGCGTAGCTGGAGCGGGGGATAATGAGCAGTTCTTC. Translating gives CASSVAGAGDNEQFF.

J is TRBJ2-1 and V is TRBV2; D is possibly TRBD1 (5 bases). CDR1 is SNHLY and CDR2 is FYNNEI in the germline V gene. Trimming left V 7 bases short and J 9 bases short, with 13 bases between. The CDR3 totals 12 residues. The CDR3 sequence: CASNPGLSEQFF. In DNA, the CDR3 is TGTGCCAGCAACCCAGGGCTTAGTGAGCAGTTCTTC.

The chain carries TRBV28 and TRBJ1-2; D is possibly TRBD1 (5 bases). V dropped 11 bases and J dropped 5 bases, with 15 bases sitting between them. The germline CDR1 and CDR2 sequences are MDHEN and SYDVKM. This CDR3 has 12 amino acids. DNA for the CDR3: TGTGCCTCGACCGGGGGGGATTATGGCTACACCTTC. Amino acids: CASTGGDYGYTF.

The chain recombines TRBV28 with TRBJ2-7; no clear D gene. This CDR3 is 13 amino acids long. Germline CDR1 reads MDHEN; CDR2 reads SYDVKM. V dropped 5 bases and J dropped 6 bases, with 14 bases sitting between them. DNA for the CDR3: TGTGCCAGCAGTCTAGGGCCATATACCGAGCAGTACTTC. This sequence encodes CASSLGPYTEQYF.

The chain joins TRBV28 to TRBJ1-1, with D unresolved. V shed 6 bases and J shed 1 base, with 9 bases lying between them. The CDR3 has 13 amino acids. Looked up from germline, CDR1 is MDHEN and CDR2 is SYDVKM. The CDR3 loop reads CASRLDPNTEAFF. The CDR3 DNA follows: TGTGCCAGCAGATTGGACCCGAACACTGAAGCTTTCTTT.

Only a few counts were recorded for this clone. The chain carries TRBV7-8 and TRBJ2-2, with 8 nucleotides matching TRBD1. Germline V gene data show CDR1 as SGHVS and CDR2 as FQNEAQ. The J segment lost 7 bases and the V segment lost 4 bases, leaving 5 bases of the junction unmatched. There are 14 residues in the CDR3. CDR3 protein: CASSSGGAGGELFF. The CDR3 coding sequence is TGTGCCAGCAGCTCAGGGGGCGCGGGCGGGGAGCTGTTTTTT.

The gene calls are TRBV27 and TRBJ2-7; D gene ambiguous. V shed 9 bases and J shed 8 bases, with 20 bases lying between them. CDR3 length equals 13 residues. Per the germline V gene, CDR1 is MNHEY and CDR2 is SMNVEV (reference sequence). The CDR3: CASGVEQPLQQYF. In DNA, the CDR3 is TGTGCCAGTGGGGTAGAACAGCCTTTGCAGCAGTACTTC.

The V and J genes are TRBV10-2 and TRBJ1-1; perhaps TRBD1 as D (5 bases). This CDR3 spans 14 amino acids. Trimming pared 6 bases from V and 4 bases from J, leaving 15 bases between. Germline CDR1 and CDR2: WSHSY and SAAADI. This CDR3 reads CASSADGGRTEAFF. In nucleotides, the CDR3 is TGCGCCAGCAGCGCGGACGGGGGACGCACTGAAGCTTTCTTT.

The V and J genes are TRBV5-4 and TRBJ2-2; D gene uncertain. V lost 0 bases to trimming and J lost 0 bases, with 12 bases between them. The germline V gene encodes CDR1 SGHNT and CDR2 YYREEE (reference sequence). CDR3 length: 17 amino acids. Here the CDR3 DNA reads TGTGCCAGCAGCTTGGACTATGAGCGAGCGAACACCGGGGAGCTGTTTTTT. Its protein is CASSLDYERANTGELFF.

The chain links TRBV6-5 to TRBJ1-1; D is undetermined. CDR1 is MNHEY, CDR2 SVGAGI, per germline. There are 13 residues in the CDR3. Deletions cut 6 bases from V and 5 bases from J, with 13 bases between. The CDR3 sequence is CASSLGRSTEAFF. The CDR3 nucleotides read TGTGCCAGCAGCTTAGGACGGTCGACTGAAGCTTTCTTT.